A single sample gave rise to the 25 T cell receptor beta chains below, sequenced in a study of T cell repertoires in cytomegalovirus infection. In TCRdb, the reads were re-called with MiXCR into one record per CDR3 protein. This table holds around 360,000 distinct CDR3 sequences, about 32% found once. The antigens these receptors bind are not known. Here the sequenced sample was cultured PBMCs, taken from culture after CMV antigen stimulation. The receptor source for this set is a human donor in good health (CMV status not recorded). Some clones in this sample may be carry-over from other donors' samples.

The gene calls are TRBV7-9 and TRBJ1-1; no clear D. This CDR3 has 13 amino acids. V lost 3 bases and J 2 bases, leaving 7 bases between the germline ends. Per germline, CDR1 SEHNR and CDR2 FQNEAQ (reference sequence). The CDR3 spells CASSFMGNTEAFF. DNA of the CDR3: TGTGCCAGCAGCTTCATGGGAAACACTGAAGCTTTCTTT.

This clonotype was recorded only once. This chain joins TRBV7-4 and TRBJ2-5, with no clear D. V was clipped by 4 bases and J by 2 bases, with 8 bases between them. CDR3 length equals 13 residues. Germline V gene sequence: CDR1 SGHVT, CDR2 SQSDAQ. CDR3 sequence (DNA): TGTGCCAGCAGCTCCGTCCCACAAGAGACCCAGTACTTC. Its protein product is CASSSVPQETQYF.

This clonotype was recorded a few times. The chain combines TRBV7-2 with TRBJ2-5; the D gene is possibly TRBD1 (6 bases). The V end lost 5 bases, the J end lost 5 bases, and 24 bases lay between the germline ends. This CDR3 is 17 amino acids long. Germline V gene lookup returns CDR1 SGHTA and CDR2 FQGNSA. The CDR3 loop reads CASSERTDRYPKETQYF. In DNA, the CDR3 is TGTGCCAGCAGCGAGAGAACAGACAGGTACCCAAAGGAGACCCAGTACTTC. The full variable domain, in which reference TRBV7-2 and TRBJ2-5 provide the parts outside the CDR3, is GAGVSQSPSNKVTEKGKDVELRCDPISGHTALYWYRQSLGQGLEFLIYFQGNSAPDKSGLPSDRFSAERTGGSVSTLTIQRTQQEDSAVYLCASSERTDRYPKETQYFGPGTRLLVL.

The chain is built from TRBV9 and TRBJ1-6; 7 nucleotides line up with TRBD1. The junction had 4 bases not matched to a gene; V was cut back by 3 bases and J by 10 bases. The CDR3 consists of 13 residues. Germline-derived CDR1 and CDR2 are SGDLS and YYNGEE. The CDR3 loop is CASSETGTSPLHF. CDR3 bases: TGTGCCAGCAGCGAGACAGGGACGTCACCCCTCCACTTT.

This clonotype was counted only a few times. J is TRBJ1-1 and V is TRBV6-2 or TRBV6-3; D call uncertain. The ends were cut back, 1 base at V and 4 bases at J, with 7 bases in the middle. Germline loops: CDR1 MNHEY, CDR2 SVGEGT. The CDR3 is 13 amino acids. The CDR3, as DNA: TGTGCCAGCAGTTACTGGGGAAGCACTGAAGCTTTCTTT. Protein product: CASSYWGSTEAFF.

This chain connects TRBV29-1 to TRBJ2-7, with 7 positions matching TRBD1. The CDR3 covers 12 residues. Germline V gene sequence: CDR1 SQVTM, CDR2 ANQGSEA. With 8 bases clipped from V and 3 bases from J, the junction kept 7 bases outside the gene matches. The CDR3 DNA sequence: TGCAGCTCCCGGGACAGCGGCTACGAGCAGTACTTC. It encodes CSSRDSGYEQYF.

This clonotype occurred a few times. The CDR3 sequence is CASSFDRGLTDTQYF. DNA of the CDR3: TGTGCCAGCAGCTTCGACAGGGGGCTCACAGATACGCAGTATTTT. The V call is TRBV7-2, the J call TRBJ2-3; 10 bases fit TRBD1. CDR1 and CDR2 from the germline V gene are SGHTA and FQGNSA. J gave up 2 bases and V 3 bases, and 2 bases lay outside the gene matches. The CDR3 loop spans 15 amino acids.

The table lists this clonotype with a few counts. V and J are TRBV11-2 and TRBJ2-7; maybe TRBD2 (6 bases). Trimming left V 2 bases short and J 0 bases short, with 14 bases between. In germline, CDR1 is SGHAT, CDR2 FQNNGV. The CDR3 loop spans 16 amino acids. The chain's CDR3 is CASSLTVRGSSYEQYV. The CDR3 coding sequence is TGTGCCAGCAGCTTAACAGTACGGGGGAGCTCCTACGAGCAGTACGTC.

Only one count was recorded for this clonotype. V is TRBV7-6 and J is TRBJ2-1; TRBD2 matches 9 bases. V lost 2 bases, J lost 2 bases, and 13 bases stayed unmatched. Germline-derived CDR1 and CDR2 are SGHVS and FNYEAQ. The CDR3 is 19 residues long. The CDR3 spells CASSLISGVAGATYNEQFF. In DNA form, the CDR3 reads TGTGCCAGCAGCTTAATATCTGGGGTAGCGGGAGCTACCTACAATGAGCAGTTCTTC.

This chain uses TRBV6-6 with TRBJ2-7; 9 nucleotides agree with TRBD1. The CDR3 has 15 residues. Germline lookup yields CDR1 MNHNY and CDR2 SVGAGI (reference sequence). V was pared by 5 bases and J by 6 bases, with 11 bases of the junction left unmatched. CDR3 region: CASSQEPQDRGEQYF. In DNA, the CDR3 is TGTGCCAGCAGTCAAGAACCACAGGACAGGGGCGAGCAGTACTTC.

This clonotype has a count of ten or more. The CDR3 coding sequence is TGCGCCAGCAGCCAAGGACTAACCGGTGTAGCCAAAAACATTCAGTACTTC. The encoded protein is CASSQGLTGVAKNIQYF. This sequence joins TRBV4-1 and TRBJ2-4, with a possible D match to TRBD2 (5 bases). CDR3 length equals 17 residues. V dropped 1 base and J dropped 0 bases, with 13 bases sitting between them. From germline, CDR1 is MGHRA and CDR2 YSYEKL.

This clonotype was counted a few times. This chain uses TRBV12-3 or TRBV12-4 with TRBJ1-2; TRBD1 might be the D (6 bases). V was pared by 6 bases and J by 5 bases, with 13 bases between. The CDR3 has 13 residues. The CDR3 region has the DNA TGTGCCAGCAGCGATACTGGACAGTATGGCTACACCTTC. It yields the protein CASSDTGQYGYTF.

The chain is built from TRBV19 and TRBJ1-2; no clear D. The CDR3 consists of 11 residues. CDR1 is LNHDA and CDR2 is SQIVND in the germline V gene (reference sequence). Between the trimmed V and J ends, which lost 1 base and 4 bases, there was a span of 1 base. This chain's CDR3 is CASSIGYGYTF. The CDR3, as DNA: TGTGCCAGTAGTATAGGCTATGGCTACACCTTC. The full variable domain, its missing parts supplied by reference TRBV19 and TRBJ1-2, is DGGITQSPKYLFRKEGQNVTLSCEQNLNHDAMYWYRQDPGQGLRLIYYSQIVNDFQKGDIAEGYSVSREKKESFPLTVTSAQKNPTAFYLCASSIGYGYTFGSGTRLTVV.

Details on this clonotype: The junction differs from germline at one of its ends, possibly a read error. The chain employs TRBV5-3 and TRBJ2-5; no clear D gene. TRBV5-3 carries the ORF label, with uncertain function. The CDR3 has 13 residues. The CDR3 nucleotides are TGTGCCAGCAGCTCCCTCCCCCTGGAGACCCAGTACTTC. It specifies CASSSLPLETQYF.

This chain links TRBV11-2 with TRBJ2-3; 10 bases line up with TRBD2. The J segment lost 7 bases and the V segment lost 5 bases, leaving 12 bases of the junction unmatched. Germline assignment: CDR1 SGHAT and CDR2 FQNNGV. There are 16 residues in the CDR3. CDR3 region: CASSLPAAGGYHTQYF. The CDR3 nucleotides are TGTGCCAGCAGCCTACCTGCAGCGGGAGGGTACCATACGCAGTATTTT.

The V call is TRBV28, the J call TRBJ2-5; TRBD2 matches at 9 bases. The CDR3 has 16 amino acids. With V trimmed by 2 bases and J by 4 bases, 8 bases remained unmatched. From germline, CDR1 is MDHEN and CDR2 SYDVKM. The CDR3 DNA reads as TGTGCCAGCAGTTTAGGGCTAGCGGGAAATCGAGAGACCCAGTACTTC. It is translated as CASSLGLAGNRETQYF.

V gene TRBV19 combines with J gene TRBJ2-1; 10 nucleotides align to TRBD2. The V gene's germline CDR1 is LNHDA and CDR2 SQIVND (reference sequence). J lost 4 bases, V lost 7 bases, and 7 bases had no gene match. This CDR3 contains 15 residues. This chain's CDR3 is CASMLRTSGYNEQFF. The DNA of the CDR3 is TGTGCCAGTATGCTCCGGACTAGCGGTTACAATGAGCAGTTCTTC.

The chain recombines TRBV6-4 with TRBJ2-3; 13 bases fit TRBD2. V dropped 6 bases and J dropped 1; count of bases not matched to a gene: 1. CDR1 MRHNA and CDR2 SNTAGT come from the germline V gene. The CDR3 has 15 residues. The CDR3 DNA reads TGTGCCAGCAGAGGGACTAGCGGGGGCACAGATACGCAGTATTTT. Encoded protein: CASRGTSGGTDTQYF.

This clonotype was observed many times. The chain carries TRBV15 and TRBJ2-5; D is unresolved. Per germline, CDR1 LNHNV and CDR2 YYDKDF (reference sequence). The CDR3 extends over 14 amino acids. V was clipped by 1 base and J by 5 bases, with 11 bases between them. The CDR3 bases are TGTGCCACCAGCAGAGTACCCCATACGGAGACCCAGTACTTC. It specifies CATSRVPHTETQYF. The full variable domain, completed using reference TRBV15 and TRBJ2-5, is DAMVIQNPRYQVTQFGKPVTLSCSQTLNHNVMYWYQQKSSQAPKLLFHYYDKDFNNEADTPDNFQSRRPNTSFCFLDIRSPGLGDTAMYLCATSRVPHTETQYFGPGTRLLVL.

In this sample, this clonotype turned up a few times. The rearrangement links TRBV20-1 to TRBJ1-5; 10 nucleotides match TRBD1. V dropped 6 bases and J dropped 7; count of bases not matched to a gene: 9. The CDR3 has 14 amino acids. CDR1 is DFQATT, CDR2 SNEGSKA, per germline (reference sequence). The CDR3 DNA is TGCAGTGCAGAGGGACAGGGGAAGGGACAGCCCCAGCATTTT. Its protein is CSAEGQGKGQPQHF.

V usage is TRBV27 and J usage is TRBJ1-1; 7 bases match TRBD1. After removal of 7 bases from V and 0 bases from J, the junction contained 5 bases not matched to a gene. The CDR3 runs 14 residues. CDR1 MNHEY and CDR2 SMNVEV come from the germline V gene (reference sequence). DNA for the CDR3: TGTGCCAGCATAAGACAGGGATTGAACACTGAAGCTTTCTTT. Translation gives CASIRQGLNTEAFF.

V gene TRBV6-6 combines with J gene TRBJ1-1; D is undetermined. The CDR3 runs to 16 residues. Germline V gene lookup returns CDR1 MNHNY and CDR2 SVGAGI (reference sequence). The V end lost 8 bases, the J end lost 3 bases, and 22 bases lay between the germline ends. The CDR3 nucleotides are TGTGCCAGCTCCGGCGGAACGAGACTTCGTGACACTGAAGCTTTCTTT. Translated, it gives CASSGGTRLRDTEAFF.

This clonotype was seen only a few times. The genes are TRBV27 and TRBJ2-2; 11 bases fit TRBD2. The CDR3 has 16 residues. The germline V gene encodes CDR1 MNHEY and CDR2 SMNVEV (reference sequence). Unmatched junction bases numbered 5, after V lost 4 bases and J lost 4 bases. CDR3 sequence: CASSSLAGGRTGELFF. The CDR3 nucleotides read TGTGCCAGCAGTTCCTTAGCGGGAGGGCGCACCGGGGAGCTGTTTTTT.

The rearrangement links TRBV12-3 or TRBV12-4 to TRBJ2-7, with D tentatively TRBD1 or TRBD2 (6 bases each). This CDR3 comprises 12 residues. V was shortened by 3 bases and J by 7 bases, with 10 bases between the two germline ends. CDR3 coding DNA: TGTGCCAGCAGTTTTGGAGGGGGTGAGCAGTACGTC. Its translation: CASSFGGGEQYV.

This clonotype was found many times. The chain recombines TRBV7-2 with TRBJ2-1; D remains ambiguous. The CDR3 has 17 residues. Germline V gene lookup returns CDR1 SGHTA and CDR2 FQGNSA. The V and J ends lost 4 bases and 0 bases respectively, with 16 bases between them. CDR3 sequence: CASSSSGVSNSYNEQFF. The CDR3 bases are TGTGCCAGCAGCTCTTCAGGCGTTTCAAACTCCTACAATGAGCAGTTCTTC.